The 23 T cell receptor beta chains given below trace back to one sample, sequenced in a study of post-analysis software for immune sequencing data. Study-wide points: Compared with controls, patients had more of about 5 TRBV segments, including TRBV5-6, TRBV5-1 and TRBV20-1.

Incorporated into the TCR beta cDNA libraries were unique molecular identifiers, which served to reduce PCR and sequencing biases. TCRdb used MiXCR to reprocess the PCR reads, holding one entry per CDR3 protein. This sample has hundreds of thousands of distinct CDR3 sequences, with approximately 50% found just once. For these TCRs, the target antigens are not known. Specimen: blood. All receptors come from a girl aged 10 to 17 with multiple sclerosis.

This clonotype occurred a few times. The J gene is TRBJ2-5, the V gene TRBV7-6; D not resolved. This CDR3 spans 16 amino acids. The V end lost 5 bases, the J end lost 11 bases, and 27 bases lay between the germline ends. CDR1 SGHVS and CDR2 FNYEAQ come from the germline V gene. The CDR3 sequence: CASSPHQAARAYEQYF. The CDR3 coding sequence is TGTGCCAGCAGCCCCCATCAGGCAGCCCGGGCTTATGAGCAGTACTTC.

J is TRBJ2-7 and V is TRBV3-1; tentatively, D is TRBD1 (5 bases). This CDR3 region has 16 residues. Germline values: CDR1 LGHDT, CDR2 YNNKEL (reference sequence). V dropped 0 bases and J dropped 2 bases, with 14 bases sitting between them. The CDR3 sequence: CASSQEVGRSTYEQYF. CDR3 nucleotides: TGTGCCAGCAGCCAAGAGGTGGGGCGGAGTACCTACGAGCAGTACTTC.

The chain couples TRBV27 to TRBJ2-1; 11 bases are a match to TRBD2. CDR1 is MNHEY, CDR2 SMNVEV, per germline (reference sequence). V shed 4 bases and J 9 bases; nucleotides not matched to a gene: 11. CDR3 length: 16 amino acids. CDR3 residues: CASSSTSGRRLIEQFF. The DNA of the CDR3 is TGTGCCAGCAGTTCAACTAGCGGGAGAAGGTTAATTGAGCAGTTCTTC.

The rearrangement uses TRBV12-3 or TRBV12-4 and TRBJ2-1, with D perhaps TRBD2 (6 bases). V lost 7 bases, J lost 2 bases, and 9 bases lay in between. The CDR3 is made up of 13 amino acids. In DNA form, the CDR3 reads TGTGCCAGCAAGCGGGCCACCTACAATGAGCAGTTCTTC. This translates into CASKRATYNEQFF.

The chain employs TRBV6-2 or TRBV6-3 and TRBJ2-3; TRBD2 matches 7 bases. CDR3 length equals 17 residues. Trimming cost V 6 bases and J 4 bases; bases outside gene matches: 16. The V gene's germline CDR1 is MNHEY and CDR2 SVGEGT. The CDR3, as DNA: TGTGCCAGCAGCCGCTCCGTACCGCGGGAGAGGTCAGATACGCAGTATTTT. Protein sequence: CASSRSVPRERSDTQYF.

The genes are TRBV6-1 and TRBJ1-1; 7 positions match TRBD1. This CDR3 is built from 14 residues. Trimming removed 4 bases from V and 3 bases from J; junction bases left unmatched: 5. Germline-derived CDR1 and CDR2 are MNHNS and SASEGT. This CDR3 is CASSVTGFHTEAFF. The CDR3 region has the DNA TGTGCCAGCAGTGTGACAGGGTTTCACACTGAAGCTTTCTTT.

The gene calls are TRBV20-1 and TRBJ2-5; TRBD2 matches 7 bases. The J call is uncertain, as TRBJ2-7 better fits the DNA end. This CDR3 comprises 15 residues. Germline assignment: CDR1 DFQATT and CDR2 SNEGSKA (reference sequence). For the CDR3, the DNA is TGCAGTGCTAGGCAAGGGACTACGAAGACCTACGAGCAGTACTTC. Translating gives CSARQGTTKTYEQYF.

This chain links TRBV7-9 with TRBJ1-3; the D is unclear. Germline CDR1 SEHNR, CDR2 FQNEAQ (reference sequence). Trimming removed 0 bases from V and 2 bases from J, with 11 bases in between. The CDR3 runs to 16 residues. The CDR3 spells CASSLALRETGNTIYF. The CDR3 DNA is TGTGCCAGCAGCTTAGCTCTTAGGGAGACTGGAAACACCATATATTTT.

In this sample, this clonotype turned up a few times. This chain links TRBV7-9 with TRBJ2-4; 11 nucleotides align to TRBD2. Germline CDR1 and CDR2: SEHNR and FQNEAQ (reference sequence). The CDR3 totals 16 residues. Germline trimming cut 2 bases from V and 3 bases from J; bases unmatched to any gene: 3. The CDR3: CASSLTSGSIKNIQYF. The DNA of the CDR3 is TGTGCCAGCAGCTTAACTAGCGGGAGTATCAAAAACATTCAGTACTTC. The full variable domain, its missing parts supplied by reference TRBV7-9 and TRBJ2-4, is DTGVSQNPRHKITKRGQNVTFRCDPISEHNRLYWYRQTLGQGPEFLTYFQNEAQLEKSRLLSDRFSAERPKGSFSTLEIQRTEQGDSAMYLCASSLTSGSIKNIQYFGAGTRLSVL.

This chain joins TRBV7-3 and TRBJ1-1; tentative D call: TRBD1 (5 bases). With 5 bases removed from V and 4 bases from J, the gap between germline ends came to 14 bases. The length of the CDR3 is 14 residues. The V gene's germline CDR1 is SGHTA and CDR2 FQGTGA. CDR3 coding DNA: TGTGCCAGCAGCCCCCCGGGGGTTTCCACTGAAGCTTTCTTT. It translates to CASSPPGVSTEAFF.

This clonotype was seen a few times. This chain connects TRBV27 to TRBJ1-2, with D possibly being TRBD1 (5 bases). The germline CDR1 and CDR2 sequences are MNHEY and SMNVEV (reference sequence). Trimming shortened V by 2 bases and J by 7 bases, and 11 bases separated the two germline ends. The CDR3 contains 13 residues. The CDR3 reads CASSLNGGVGYTF. The DNA for the CDR3 is TGTGCCAGCAGTTTAAACGGGGGGGTTGGCTACACCTTC.

The V gene is TRBV24-1, the J gene TRBJ2-7; 7 nucleotides line up with TRBD1. This CDR3 has 13 amino acids. The ends lost 4 bases at V and 6 bases at J; junction bases unmatched: 5. CDR1 and CDR2 (germline): KGHDR, SFDVKD. CDR3 loop: CATSDPGQREQYF. Here the CDR3 DNA reads TGTGCCACCAGTGACCCGGGACAGCGCGAGCAGTACTTC.

The gene calls are TRBV20-1 and TRBJ2-1, with TRBD2 matching over 10 bases. Germline assignment: CDR1 DFQATT and CDR2 SNEGSKA (reference sequence). V lost 6 bases, J lost 0 bases, and 5 bases stayed unmatched. The CDR3 sequence is 15 residues long. Here the CDR3 DNA reads TGCAGTGCCCTAGCGGGGGAAAGCTCCTACAATGAGCAGTTCTTC. This gives the protein CSALAGESSYNEQFF.

This chain links TRBV5-1 with TRBJ2-1, with D hard to call. Trimming removed 4 bases at V and 5 bases at J, with 10 bases between. CDR1 and CDR2 from the germline V gene are SGHRS and YFSETQ. CDR3 length: 13 residues. The CDR3 nucleotides are TGCGCCAGCAGCGCCGGGTTCCACAATGAGCAGTTCTTC. Its translation is CASSAGFHNEQFF. Drawing the rest from reference TRBV5-1 and TRBJ2-1, the complete variable domain is KAGVTQTPRYLIKTRGQQVTLSCSPISGHRSVSWYQQTPGQGLQFLFEYFSETQRNKGNFPGRFSGRQFSNSRSEMNVSTLELGDSALYLCASSAGFHNEQFFGPGTRLTVL.

CDR3 residues: CASSLSPRGYEQYF. The CDR3, as DNA: TGTGCCAGCAGTTTATCTCCCAGGGGCTACGAGCAGTACTTC. The V call is TRBV27, the J call TRBJ2-7; maybe TRBD1 (6 bases). The CDR3 runs to 14 residues. Germline assignment: CDR1 MNHEY and CDR2 SMNVEV (reference sequence). Trimming left V 0 bases short and J 3 bases short, with 9 bases between.

This clonotype has a handful of counts. The J gene is TRBJ2-1, the V gene TRBV7-6; TRBD2 aligns across 9 bases. There are 18 residues in the CDR3. The V gene's germline CDR1 is SGHVS and CDR2 FNYEAQ. V was clipped by 0 bases and J by 8 bases; unmatched bases: 14. The CDR3 loop reads CASSLARASGAGEYEQFF. The CDR3 DNA follows: TGTGCCAGCAGCTTAGCGCGGGCTAGCGGGGCGGGGGAGTATGAGCAGTTCTTC.

This clonotype has just a few counts. The chain carries TRBV6-2 or TRBV6-3 and TRBJ1-5; the D is unclear. The CDR3 extends over 15 amino acids. V gave up 1 base and J gave up 9 bases, with 16 bases separating them. CDR1 and CDR2 from the germline V gene are MNHEY and SVGEGT. This CDR3 reads CASSYFTPSVWPQHF. For the CDR3, the DNA is TGTGCCAGCAGTTACTTCACCCCATCGGTGTGGCCCCAGCATTTT.

The rearrangement links TRBV6-1 to TRBJ1-5; no clear D gene. This CDR3 has 13 amino acids. The V and J ends lost 6 bases and 5 bases respectively, with 11 bases between them. Germline V gives CDR1 MNHNS, CDR2 SASEGT. In DNA, the CDR3 is TGTGCCAGCAGGGACCTCTGGGATCAGCCCCAGCATTTT. Protein product: CASRDLWDQPQHF.

In DNA form, the CDR3 reads TGTGCCATCAGTGCGGGAGATTTAGAGCAGTACTTC. Amino acids: CAISAGDLEQYF. J is TRBJ2-7 and V is TRBV10-3; D is perhaps TRBD2 (6 bases). Germline CDR1 and CDR2: ENHRY and SYGVKD. The CDR3 is 12 residues long. V was pared by 4 bases and J by 7 bases, with 11 bases between.

This clonotype was counted between two and nine times. V and J are TRBV29-1 and TRBJ1-2, with D perhaps TRBD1 (6 bases). The CDR3 sequence is 12 residues long. Germline V gene sequence: CDR1 SQVTM, CDR2 ANQGSEA. V was shortened by 4 bases and J by 7 bases, with 13 bases between the two germline ends. CDR3 DNA sequence: TGCAGCGTTGTCGGCAGGGGATTTGGCTACACCTTC. Protein sequence: CSVVGRGFGYTF. Looking up the rest from reference TRBV29-1 and TRBJ1-2 gives the full variable domain: SAVISQKPSRDICQRGTSLTIQCQVDSQVTMMFWYRQQPGQSLTLIATANQGSEATYESGFVIDKFPISRPNLTFSTLTVSNMSPEDSSIYLCSVVGRGFGYTFGSGTRLTVV.

The chain joins TRBV5-1 to TRBJ2-5, with 11 nucleotides matching TRBD1. V dropped 3 bases and J dropped 5; count of bases not matched to a gene: 15. Germline V lookup: CDR1 SGHRS, CDR2 YFSETQ. The CDR3 is 18 residues long. In nucleotides, the CDR3 is TGCGCCAGCAGCTCAATGCCGGGACAGGGGGGTCTCGGGGAGACCCAGTACTTC. The encoded protein is CASSSMPGQGGLGETQYF.

The table lists this clonotype with a few counts. The rearrangement joins TRBV6-2 or TRBV6-3 to TRBJ2-1, with 9 bases matching TRBD2. Germline trimming cut 0 bases from V and 8 bases from J; bases unmatched to any gene: 8. The CDR3 spans 16 residues. Germline V gives CDR1 MNHEY, CDR2 SVGEGT. CDR3 DNA sequence: TGTGCCAGCAGTTACTCGGGCGGGGGGGTCGGCGATGAGCAGTTCTTC. It specifies CASSYSGGGVGDEQFF.

A few counts support this clonotype. J is TRBJ2-7 and V is TRBV5-1; the match to TRBD2 covers 11 bases. CDR3 length: 16 residues. J was trimmed by 0 bases and V by 3 bases; bases with no gene match: 5. Germline lookup yields CDR1 SGHRS and CDR2 YFSETQ. The CDR3 spells CASSSMTSGISYEQYF. The DNA of the CDR3 is TGCGCCAGCAGCTCCATGACTAGCGGGATCTCCTACGAGCAGTACTTC.